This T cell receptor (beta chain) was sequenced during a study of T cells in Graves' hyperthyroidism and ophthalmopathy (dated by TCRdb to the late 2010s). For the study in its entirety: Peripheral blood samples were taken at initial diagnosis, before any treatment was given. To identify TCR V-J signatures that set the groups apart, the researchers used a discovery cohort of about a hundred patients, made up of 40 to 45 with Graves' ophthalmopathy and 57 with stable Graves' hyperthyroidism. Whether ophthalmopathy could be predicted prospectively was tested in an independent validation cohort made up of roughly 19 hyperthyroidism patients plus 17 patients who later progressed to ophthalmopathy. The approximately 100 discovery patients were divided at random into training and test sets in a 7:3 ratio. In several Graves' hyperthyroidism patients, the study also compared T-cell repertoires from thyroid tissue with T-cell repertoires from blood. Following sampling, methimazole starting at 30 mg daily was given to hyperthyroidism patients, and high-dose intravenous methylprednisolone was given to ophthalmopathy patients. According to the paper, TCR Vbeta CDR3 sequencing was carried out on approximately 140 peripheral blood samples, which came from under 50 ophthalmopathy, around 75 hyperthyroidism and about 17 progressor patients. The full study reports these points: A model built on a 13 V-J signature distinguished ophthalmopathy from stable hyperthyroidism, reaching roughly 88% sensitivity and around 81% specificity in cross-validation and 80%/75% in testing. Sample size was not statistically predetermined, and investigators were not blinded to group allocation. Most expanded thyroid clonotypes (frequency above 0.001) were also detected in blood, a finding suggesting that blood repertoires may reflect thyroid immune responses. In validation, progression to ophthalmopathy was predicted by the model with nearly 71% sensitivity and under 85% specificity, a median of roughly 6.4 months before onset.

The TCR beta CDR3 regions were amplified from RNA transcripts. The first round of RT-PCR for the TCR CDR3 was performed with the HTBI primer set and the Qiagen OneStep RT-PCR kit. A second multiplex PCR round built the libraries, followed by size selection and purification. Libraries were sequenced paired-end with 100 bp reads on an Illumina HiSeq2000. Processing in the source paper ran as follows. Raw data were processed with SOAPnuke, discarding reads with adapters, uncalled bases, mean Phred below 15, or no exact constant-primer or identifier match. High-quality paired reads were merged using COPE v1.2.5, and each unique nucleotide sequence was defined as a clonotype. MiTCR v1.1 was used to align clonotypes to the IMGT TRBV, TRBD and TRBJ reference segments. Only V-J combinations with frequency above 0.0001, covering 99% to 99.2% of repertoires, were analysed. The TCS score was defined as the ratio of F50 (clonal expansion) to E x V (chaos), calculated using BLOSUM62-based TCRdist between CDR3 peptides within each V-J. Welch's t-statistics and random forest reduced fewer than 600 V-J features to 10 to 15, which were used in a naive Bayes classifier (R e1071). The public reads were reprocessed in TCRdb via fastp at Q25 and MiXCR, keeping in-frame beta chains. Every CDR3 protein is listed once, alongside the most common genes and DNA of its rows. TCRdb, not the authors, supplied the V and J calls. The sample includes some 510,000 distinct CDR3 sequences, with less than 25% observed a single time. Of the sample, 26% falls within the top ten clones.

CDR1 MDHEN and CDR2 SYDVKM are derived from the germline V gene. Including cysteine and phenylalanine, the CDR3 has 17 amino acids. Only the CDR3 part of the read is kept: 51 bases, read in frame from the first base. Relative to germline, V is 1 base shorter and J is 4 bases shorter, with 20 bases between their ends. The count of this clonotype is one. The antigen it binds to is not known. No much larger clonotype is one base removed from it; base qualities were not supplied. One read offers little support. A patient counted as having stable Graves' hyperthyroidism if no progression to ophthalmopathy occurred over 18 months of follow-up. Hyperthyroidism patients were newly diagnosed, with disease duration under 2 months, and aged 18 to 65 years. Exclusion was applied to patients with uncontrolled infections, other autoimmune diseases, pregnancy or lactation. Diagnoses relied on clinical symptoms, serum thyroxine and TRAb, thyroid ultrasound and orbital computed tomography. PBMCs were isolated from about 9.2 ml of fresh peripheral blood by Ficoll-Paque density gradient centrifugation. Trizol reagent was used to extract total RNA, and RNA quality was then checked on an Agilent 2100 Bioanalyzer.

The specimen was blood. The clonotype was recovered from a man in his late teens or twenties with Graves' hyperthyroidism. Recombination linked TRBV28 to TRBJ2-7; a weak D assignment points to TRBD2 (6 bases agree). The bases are TGTGCCAGCAGTTTATCGGGGGAAGCCGACGAGCAGTACGAGCAGTACTTC. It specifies CASSLSGEADEQYEQYF.